A single sample is the source of the 6 T cell receptor beta chains below, sequenced in a study of human T cells and chemical hapten exposure. TCRdb itself ran the RACE reads through MiXCR, one entry per CDR3 protein. The data contain roughly 38,000 distinct CDR3 sequences, around 12% of them singletons. The time point: pre-sensitization, week 0. Indicated treatment: therapeutic diphenylcyclopropenone sensitization with weekly scalp DPC. The sample in question was whole blood, obtained in connection with sensitization to the hapten diphenylcyclopropenone (DPC). The receptors were gathered from a woman aged 25-40 years with alopecia areata. Some clones in this sample may be carry-over from other donors' samples.

This clonotype occurred many times. The V and J genes are TRBV15 and TRBJ2-3, with D perhaps TRBD1 (6 bases). Trimming pared 0 bases from V and 3 bases from J, leaving 19 bases between. Germline CDR1 reads LNHNV; CDR2 reads YYDKDF (reference sequence). This CDR3 has 18 residues. The CDR3 DNA sequence: TGTGCCACCAGCAGAGAATACGGGACACCGGGGATTACAGATACGCAGTATTTT. Translation: CATSREYGTPGITDTQYF.

This clonotype was seen ten or more times. The rearrangement uses TRBV6-2 or TRBV6-3 and TRBJ2-3, with unresolved D. Trimming removed 8 bases from V and 4 bases from J, with 10 bases in between. Looked up from germline, CDR1 is MNHEY and CDR2 is SVGEGT. CDR3 length: 12 residues. CDR3 residues: CASHSSADTQYF. CDR3 sequence (DNA): TGTGCCAGCCACTCTTCGGCAGATACGCAGTATTTT.

This clonotype was seen repeatedly, ten times or more. The chain joins TRBV29-1 to TRBJ2-3; D not resolved. This CDR3 has 15 residues. V was cut by 7 bases and J by 0 bases, with 17 bases left in between. CDR1 is SQVTM and CDR2 is ANQGSEA in the germline V gene. The CDR3 spells CSALRVAASTDTQYF. CDR3 in DNA: TGCAGCGCCCTACGGGTTGCAGCAAGCACAGATACGCAGTATTTT.

The chain recombines TRBV5-1 with TRBJ2-5, with TRBD2 identical over 7 bases. There are 14 residues in the CDR3. The germline gives CDR1 SGHRS, CDR2 YFSETQ. The J segment lost 2 bases and the V segment lost 3 bases, leaving 4 bases of the junction unmatched. The CDR3 protein is CASSYASGQETQYF. CDR3 in DNA: TGCGCCAGCAGCTACGCTAGCGGTCAAGAGACCCAGTACTTC.

Only a few counts were recorded for this clonotype. This chain uses TRBV7-9 with TRBJ2-1, with D possibly being TRBD2 (5 bases). Per germline, CDR1 SEHNR and CDR2 FQNEAQ (reference sequence). This CDR3 region has 13 residues. Trimming pared 7 bases from V and 10 bases from J, leaving 17 bases between. CDR3 in amino acids: CASTLLAAQEQFF. CDR3 in DNA: TGTGCCAGCACTCTCCTAGCCGCGCAGGAGCAGTTCTTC. Variable domain in full (rest from reference TRBV7-9 and TRBJ2-1): DTGVSQNPRHKITKRGQNVTFRCDPISEHNRLYWYRQTLGQGPEFLTYFQNEAQLEKSRLLSDRFSAERPKGSFSTLEIQRTEQGDSAMYLCASTLLAAQEQFFGPGTRLTVL.

This clonotype was observed at least ten times. The chain employs TRBV7-6 and TRBJ2-2; possibly TRBD2 for D (6 bases). The V and J ends lost 10 bases and 2 bases respectively, with 11 bases between them. Germline assignment: CDR1 SGHVS and CDR2 FNYEAQ. The length of the CDR3 is 13 residues. The DNA for the CDR3 is TGTGCCAACCGGGACTTAAACACCGGGGAGCTGTTTTTT. Translation: CANRDLNTGELFF.